What follows are 19 T cell receptor beta chains derived from one specimen sequenced in a study of tumor-infiltrating lymphocytes in glioblastoma multiforme. TCRB libraries came from RNA via three nested multiplex PCR rounds. MiXCR, applied by TCRdb to the multiplex PCR reads, yields one record per CDR3 protein. The table records over 8,000 distinct CDR3 sequences, under 85% of them present only once. Sample: brain tumor tissue. These receptors all stem from a male donor with glioblastoma.

The CDR3, as DNA: TGTGCCAGCAGCCCCCGGAACGCCGGGGATACGCAGTATTTT. Translation gives CASSPRNAGDTQYF. This chain joins TRBV11-2 and TRBJ2-3; D is uncertain. The CDR3 is 14 residues long. Trimming stripped 5 bases from V and 6 bases from J, with 15 bases between. The germline gives CDR1 SGHAT, CDR2 FQNNGV.

About this clonotype: This CDR3 fails to terminate in the conserved phenylalanine or tryptophan, so it likely reflects a read error. This chain joins TRBV11-2 and TRBJ2-3, with TRBD2 identical over 7 bases. Per germline, CDR1 SGHAT and CDR2 FQNNGV. CDR3 length: 14 residues. The CDR3 DNA reads TGTGCCGGCAGTACTATAGCGGGTGAAGATACGCAGTATTCT. Its translation: CAGSTIAGEDTQYS.

The rearrangement uses TRBV20-1 and TRBJ1-4; no firm D call. There are 13 residues in the CDR3. V was trimmed by 3 bases and J by 4 bases, leaving 9 bases between them. The germline V gene encodes CDR1 DFQATT and CDR2 SNEGSKA (reference sequence). CDR3: CSASIANNEKLFF. CDR3 in DNA: TGCAGTGCTAGTATAGCGAATAATGAAAAACTGTTTTTT.

On this clonotype itself: One end of the junction does not line up with germline, which may come from a read error. This chain joins TRBV4-1 and TRBJ2-2; the D gene is possibly TRBD2 (5 bases). CDR1 is MGHRA, CDR2 YSYEKL, per germline. The CDR3 is 14 amino acids. The CDR3 spells CASSQDSGSGKLVF. The CDR3 DNA is TGCGCCAGCAGCCAAGATAGTGGGTCCGGGAAGCTGGTTTTT.

With regard to this clonotype: The CDR3 carries no conserved terminal phenylalanine or tryptophan, so it likely arises from a read error. This sequence joins TRBV29-1 and TRBJ2-7, with TRBD2 matching 7 bases. The CDR3 is made up of 13 amino acids. Germline loops: CDR1 SQVTM, CDR2 ANQGSEA. With V trimmed by 6 bases and J by 3 bases, 8 bases remained unmatched. The CDR3 nucleotides are TGCAGCGTCGAAACTAGCGACTACTACGAGCAGTACTTG. This translates into CSVETSDYYEQYL.

By share, this clonotype ranks as medium-sized. V and J are TRBV20-1 and TRBJ2-1; 7 nucleotides align to TRBD2. The CDR3 has 14 residues. Germline-derived CDR1 and CDR2 are DFQATT and SNEGSKA (reference sequence). Unmatched junction bases numbered 6, after V lost 0 bases and J lost 7 bases. CDR3 sequence reads: CSARDAGVGNEQFF. The CDR3 region has the DNA TGCAGTGCTAGAGATGCGGGAGTTGGGAATGAGCAGTTCTTC.

The CDR3 nucleotides are TGCAGTGCTAGAGGGCCCGATTCACCCCTCCACTTT. Translated: CSARGPDSPLHF. The chain combines TRBV20-1 with TRBJ1-6; no definite D call. Per germline, CDR1 DFQATT and CDR2 SNEGSKA (reference sequence). The CDR3 consists of 12 residues. V gave up 1 base and J gave up 8 bases, with 6 bases separating them.

The chain employs TRBV20-1 and TRBJ1-1, with TRBD1 matching over 7 bases. This CDR3 spans 14 amino acids. Trimming cost V 3 bases and J 4 bases; bases outside gene matches: 8. Germline CDR1 reads DFQATT; CDR2 reads SNEGSKA (reference sequence). DNA for the CDR3: TGCAGTGCTAGTCTCCGCGACAGGGTCACTGAAGCTTTCTTT. This translates into CSASLRDRVTEAFF.

The V gene is TRBV6-2 or TRBV6-3, the J gene TRBJ2-7; D ambiguous. Germline CDR1 MNHEY, CDR2 SVGEGT. CDR3 size: 13 residues. V lost 2 bases and J 3 bases, leaving 8 bases between the germline ends. CDR3 residues: CASSYGLNYEQYF. Here the CDR3 DNA reads TGTGCCAGCAGTTACGGGCTTAACTACGAGCAGTACTTC.

The chain uses TRBV29-1 and TRBJ2-1, with D perhaps matching TRBD1 (5 bases). Trimming took 5 bases from V and 11 from J, leaving 28 bases between them. CDR3 size: 16 residues. CDR1 and CDR2 (germline): SQVTM, ANQGSEA. The CDR3 nucleotides read TGCAGCGTTTCCCAGGGATTTGGGCCCGACAAGGATAAGCAGTTCTTC. Translating gives CSVSQGFGPDKDKQFF.

Comments on this clonotype: At one end, the junction sequence differs from germline, possibly due to a read error. The chain joins TRBV11-2 to TRBJ2-3; 7 bases line up with TRBD2. Per the germline V gene, CDR1 is SGHAT and CDR2 is FQNNGV. This CDR3 is 14 amino acids long. CDR3 nucleotides: TGTGCCAGCAGTGCTCTAGCGGATGAGGATACGCAGTATTTC. Residues: CASSALADEDTQYF.

This clonotype has at least ten counts. The chain is built from TRBV2 and TRBJ2-7, with D possibly matching TRBD1 (6 bases). The CDR3 totals 14 residues. Trimming cost V 3 bases and J 3 bases, with 12 bases left between them. Germline V gives CDR1 SNHLY, CDR2 FYNNEI. This chain's CDR3 is CASSEQGSGYEQYF. CDR3 sequence (DNA): TGTGCCAGCAGTGAGCAGGGGTCGGGCTACGAGCAGTACTTC.

This clonotype was recorded at least ten times. The chain combines TRBV7-3 with TRBJ2-1; possibly TRBD2 for D (6 bases). This CDR3 comprises 19 residues. V dropped 0 bases and J dropped 5 bases, with 23 bases sitting between them. CDR1 and CDR2 (germline): SGHTA, FQGTGA. CDR3 region: CASSLTHGDGGVLHNEQFF. As DNA, the CDR3 is TGTGCCAGCAGCTTAACTCACGGGGACGGCGGGGTTCTCCACAATGAGCAGTTCTTC.

Turning to this clonotype: One junction end disagrees with the germline gene, perhaps due to a read error. The chain links TRBV11-3 to TRBJ1-1; tentative D call: TRBD1 (5 bases). The CDR3 is 16 amino acids. From germline, CDR1 is SGHNT and CDR2 YENEEA. The CDR3, as DNA: TGTGCCAGTAGCTTCAAGGATGCAGGGCTGAACTCTGAAGCTTTCTTT. Translation gives CASSFKDAGLNSEAFF.

The rearrangement links TRBV5-4 to TRBJ2-1; TRBD1 might be the D (6 bases). With 2 bases removed from V and 9 bases from J, the gap between germline ends came to 12 bases. The CDR3 covers 13 residues. Germline values: CDR1 SGHNT, CDR2 YYREEE (reference sequence). The CDR3 sequence: CASSLQGIGEQFF. The CDR3 DNA sequence: TGTGCCAGCAGCTTACAGGGTATCGGTGAGCAGTTCTTC. Full variable domain (missing parts from reference TRBV5-4 and TRBJ2-1): ETGVTQSPTHLIKTRGQQVTLRCSSQSGHNTVSWYQQALGQGPQFIFQYYREEENGRGNFPPRFSGLQFPNYSSELNVNALELDDSALYLCASSLQGIGEQFFGPGTRLTVL.

This clonotype was seen only a few times. Relative to the germline gene, one junction end is altered; a read error may explain this. CDR3 region: CASSLEAKSYEQYF. For the CDR3, the DNA is TGTGCCAGCAGCTTAGAGGCTAAATCCTATGAGCAGTACTTC. V usage is TRBV11-2 and J usage is TRBJ2-7; D gene unclear. This CDR3 region has 14 residues. CDR1 and CDR2 (germline): SGHAT, FQNNGV.

As regards this clonotype: The conserved closing phenylalanine or tryptophan is absent in this CDR3, likely reflecting a read error. The V gene is TRBV7-3, the J gene TRBJ2-1; D might be TRBD2 (5 bases). The CDR3 is made up of 17 amino acids. CDR1 is SGHTA and CDR2 is FQGTGA in the germline V gene. CDR3 loop: CASSLTPAGDYNNAQFL. The CDR3 DNA is TGTGCCAGCAGCTTAACTCCAGCCGGTGACTACAACAATGCGCAGTTCTTA.

For this clonotype: In this CDR3 the conserved last residue, phenylalanine or tryptophan, is missing, so a read error is likely. V and J are TRBV11-2 and TRBJ2-5, with D tentatively TRBD1 (5 bases). The CDR3 is 12 residues long. Germline V gene lookup returns CDR1 SGHAT and CDR2 FQNNGV. Trimming stripped 6 bases from V and 2 bases from J, with 7 bases between. CDR3 DNA sequence: TGTGCCAGCAGGACAGTTCAAGAGACCCAGTACTCC. Its protein product is CASRTVQETQYS.

Turning to this clonotype: The junction departs from the called germline gene at one end, perhaps through a read error. The chain is built from TRBV20-1 and TRBJ1-6; no clear D gene. The CDR3 has 15 residues. Per germline, CDR1 DFQATT and CDR2 SNEGSKA (reference sequence). CDR3 nucleotides: TGCAGTGCTAAAGGGCGGGGTTCCGTGAATTCGCCCCCCCACTTT. Translation gives CSAKGRGSVNSPPHF.